This T cell receptor (beta chain) was sequenced in a study of blood T cell repertoires in COVID-19. Study details: Acute-phase and convalescent COVID-19 samples originated in the United States, Italy and Spain. The cDNA or gDNA used as material had been derived from T cells, B-cell-depleted T cells, or PBMCs.

CDR3 length equals 15 residues. Germline CDR1 is LGHNA and CDR2 is YNFKEQ. Trimming at V came to 5 bases and at J to 5 bases, leaving 7 bases not matched to a gene. Source study methods: By means of reference gene primer amplification, nucleated cell counts were estimated. Data came from immunoSEQ multiplex PCR; TCRdb stores just in-frame clones and leaves some out. V and J calls and clone size are as listed in that table; D and trimming were resolved from the DNA. Of under 200,000 clones in the sample, approximately 86% are singletons; the top ten hold 3% to 4%. Sequenced material: peripheral blood. The sequence came from a woman aged 60 to 75 who had recovered from COVID-19. J is TRBJ2-3 and V is TRBV4-2; 10 positions agree with TRBD2. Here the CDR3 DNA reads TGTGCCAGCAGCGTTGCTAGCGGGGGTATAGATACGCAGTATTTT. It codes for CASSVASGGIDTQYF.